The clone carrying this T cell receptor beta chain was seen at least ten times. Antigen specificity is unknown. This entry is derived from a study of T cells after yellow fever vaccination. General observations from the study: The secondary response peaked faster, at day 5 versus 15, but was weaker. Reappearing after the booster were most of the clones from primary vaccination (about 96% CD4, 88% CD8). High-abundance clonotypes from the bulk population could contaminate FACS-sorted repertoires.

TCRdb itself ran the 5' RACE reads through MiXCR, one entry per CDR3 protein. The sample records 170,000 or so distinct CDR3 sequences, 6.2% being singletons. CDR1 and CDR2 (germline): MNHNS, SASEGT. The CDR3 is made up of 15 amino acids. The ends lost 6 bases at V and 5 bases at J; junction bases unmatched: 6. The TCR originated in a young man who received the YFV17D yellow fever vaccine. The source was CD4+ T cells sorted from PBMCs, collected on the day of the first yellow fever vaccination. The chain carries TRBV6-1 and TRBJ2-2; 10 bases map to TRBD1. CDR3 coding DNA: TGTGCCAGCAGAAGGGGACAGGGGACGACCGGGGAGCTGTTTTTT. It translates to CASRRGQGTTGELFF.